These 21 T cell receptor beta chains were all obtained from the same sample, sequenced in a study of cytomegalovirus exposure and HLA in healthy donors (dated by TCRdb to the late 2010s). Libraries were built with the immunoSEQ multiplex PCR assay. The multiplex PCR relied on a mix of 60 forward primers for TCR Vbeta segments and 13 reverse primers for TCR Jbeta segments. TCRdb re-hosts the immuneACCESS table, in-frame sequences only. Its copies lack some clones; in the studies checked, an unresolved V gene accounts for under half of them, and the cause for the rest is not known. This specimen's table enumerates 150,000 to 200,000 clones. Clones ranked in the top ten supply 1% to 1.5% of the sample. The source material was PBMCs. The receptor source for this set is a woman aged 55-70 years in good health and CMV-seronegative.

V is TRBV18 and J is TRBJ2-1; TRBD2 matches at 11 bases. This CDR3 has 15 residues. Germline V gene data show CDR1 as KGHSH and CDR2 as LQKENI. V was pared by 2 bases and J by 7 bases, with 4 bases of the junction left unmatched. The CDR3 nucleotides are TGTGCCAGCTCACCATCCCTAGCGGGGGGAAATGAGCAGTTCTTC. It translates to CASSPSLAGGNEQFF. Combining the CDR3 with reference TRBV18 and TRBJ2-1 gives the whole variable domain NAGVMQNPRHLVRRRGQEARLRCSPMKGHSHVYWYRQLPEEGLKFMVYLQKENIIDESGMPKERFSAEFPKEGPSILRIQQVVRGDSAAYFCASSPSLAGGNEQFFGPGTRLTVL.

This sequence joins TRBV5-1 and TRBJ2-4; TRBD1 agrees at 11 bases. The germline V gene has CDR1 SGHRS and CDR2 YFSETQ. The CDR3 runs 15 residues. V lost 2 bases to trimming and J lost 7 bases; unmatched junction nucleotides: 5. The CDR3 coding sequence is TGCGCCAGCAGCTTCGGGACAGGGGGGAGGAACATTCAGTACTTC. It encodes CASSFGTGGRNIQYF.

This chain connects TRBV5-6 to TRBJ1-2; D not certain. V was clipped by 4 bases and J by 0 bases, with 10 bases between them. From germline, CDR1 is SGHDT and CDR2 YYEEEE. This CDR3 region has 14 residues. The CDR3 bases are TGTGCCAGCAGCCCCCCCGGGTCTAACTATGGCTACACCTTC. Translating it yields CASSPPGSNYGYTF.

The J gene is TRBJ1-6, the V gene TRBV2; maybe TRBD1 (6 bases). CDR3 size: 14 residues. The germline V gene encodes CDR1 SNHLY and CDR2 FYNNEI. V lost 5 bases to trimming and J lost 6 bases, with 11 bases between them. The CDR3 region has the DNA TGTGCCAGCAGTTACAGGGAAGCTAATTCACCCCTCCACTTT. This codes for CASSYREANSPLHF.

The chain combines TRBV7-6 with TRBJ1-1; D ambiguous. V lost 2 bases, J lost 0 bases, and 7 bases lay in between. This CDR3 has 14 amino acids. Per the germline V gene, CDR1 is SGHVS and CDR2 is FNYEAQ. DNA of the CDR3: TGTGCCAGCAGCTTATACGGAGTGAACACTGAAGCTTTCTTT. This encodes CASSLYGVNTEAFF. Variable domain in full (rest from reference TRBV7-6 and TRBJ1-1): GAGVSQSPRYKVTKRGQDVALRCDPISGHVSLYWYRQALGQGPEFLTYFNYEAQQDKSGLPNDRFSAERPEGSISTLTIQRTEQRDSAMYRCASSLYGVNTEAFFGQGTRLTVV.

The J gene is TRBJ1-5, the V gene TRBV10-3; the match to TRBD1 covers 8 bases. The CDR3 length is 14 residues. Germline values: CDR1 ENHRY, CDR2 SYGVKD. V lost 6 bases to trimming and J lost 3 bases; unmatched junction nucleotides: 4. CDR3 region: CAISPTGANQPQHF. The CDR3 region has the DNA TGTGCCATCAGCCCGACAGGGGCCAATCAGCCCCAGCATTTT.

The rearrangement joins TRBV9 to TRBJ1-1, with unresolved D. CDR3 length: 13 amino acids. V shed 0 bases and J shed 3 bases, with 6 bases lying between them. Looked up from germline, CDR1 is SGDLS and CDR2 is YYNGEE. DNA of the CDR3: TGTGCCAGCAGCGTAGAGGAGGACACTGAAGCTTTCTTT. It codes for CASSVEEDTEAFF.

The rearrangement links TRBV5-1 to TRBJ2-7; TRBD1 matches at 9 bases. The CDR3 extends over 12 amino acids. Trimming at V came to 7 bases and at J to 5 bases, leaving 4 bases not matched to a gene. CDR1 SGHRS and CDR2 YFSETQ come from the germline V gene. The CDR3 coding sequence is TGCGCCAGCGGGACAGGGAGGAACGAGCAGTACTTC. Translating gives CASGTGRNEQYF.

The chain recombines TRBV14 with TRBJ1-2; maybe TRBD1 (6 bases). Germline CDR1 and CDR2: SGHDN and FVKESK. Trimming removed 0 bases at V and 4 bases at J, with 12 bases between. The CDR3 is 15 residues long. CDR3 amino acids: CASSQDIRGRYGYTF. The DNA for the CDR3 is TGTGCCAGCAGCCAAGATATCAGGGGCCGCTATGGCTACACCTTC.

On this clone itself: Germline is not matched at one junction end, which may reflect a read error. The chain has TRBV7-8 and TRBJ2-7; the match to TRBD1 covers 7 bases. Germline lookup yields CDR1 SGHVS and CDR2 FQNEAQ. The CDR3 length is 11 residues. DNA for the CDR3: TGTGCCAGCAGCCCAAAGGGGGCGAAAGACTTC. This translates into CASSPKGAKDF.

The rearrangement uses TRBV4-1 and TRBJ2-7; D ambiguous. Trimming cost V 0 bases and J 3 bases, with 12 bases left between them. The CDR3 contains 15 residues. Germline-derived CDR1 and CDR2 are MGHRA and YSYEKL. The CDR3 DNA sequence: TGCGCCAGCAGCCAAGATCGGGTCGGAGACTACGAGCAGTACTTC. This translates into CASSQDRVGDYEQYF.

The CDR3 DNA reads TGTGCCAGCAGCGGACCAGGGGGCGCCGAGCAGTACTTC. Translation: CASSGPGGAEQYF. This chain joins TRBV6-1 and TRBJ2-7; 8 positions agree with TRBD1. J was trimmed by 6 bases and V by 6 bases; bases with no gene match: 7. The CDR3 contains 13 residues. Germline V CDR1 and CDR2: MNHNS, SASEGT.

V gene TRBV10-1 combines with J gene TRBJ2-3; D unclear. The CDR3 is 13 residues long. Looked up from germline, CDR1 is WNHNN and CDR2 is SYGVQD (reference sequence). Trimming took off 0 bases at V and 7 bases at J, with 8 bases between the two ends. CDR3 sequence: CASSESSGNTQYF. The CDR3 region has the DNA TGCGCCAGCAGTGAGTCGTCAGGAAATACGCAGTATTTT.

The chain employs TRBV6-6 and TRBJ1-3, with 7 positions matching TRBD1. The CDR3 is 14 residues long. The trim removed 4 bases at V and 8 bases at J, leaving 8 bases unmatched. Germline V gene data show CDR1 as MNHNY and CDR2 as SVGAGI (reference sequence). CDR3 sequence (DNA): TGTGCCAGCAGTTTGTTAGGGGGCGTAGACACCATATATTTT. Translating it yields CASSLLGGVDTIYF.

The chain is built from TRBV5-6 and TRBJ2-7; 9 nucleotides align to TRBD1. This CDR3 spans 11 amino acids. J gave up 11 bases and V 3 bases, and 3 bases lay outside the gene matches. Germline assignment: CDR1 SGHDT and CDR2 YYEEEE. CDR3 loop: CASSYDRGEYF. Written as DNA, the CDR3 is TGTGCCAGCAGCTACGACAGGGGGGAGTACTTC.

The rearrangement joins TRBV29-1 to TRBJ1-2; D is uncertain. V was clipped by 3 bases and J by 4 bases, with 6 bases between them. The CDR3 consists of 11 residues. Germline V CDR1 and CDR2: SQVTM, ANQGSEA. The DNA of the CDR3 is TGCAGCGTTGATACGGGCTATGGCTACACCTTC. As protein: CSVDTGYGYTF.

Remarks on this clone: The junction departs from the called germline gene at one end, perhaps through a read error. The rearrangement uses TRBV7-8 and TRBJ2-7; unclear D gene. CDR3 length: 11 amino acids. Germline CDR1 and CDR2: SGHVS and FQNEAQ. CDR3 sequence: CASSHSHEQYF. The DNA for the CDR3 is TGTGCCAGCAGCCACTCCCACGAGCAGTACTTC. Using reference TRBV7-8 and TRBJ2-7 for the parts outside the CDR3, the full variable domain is GAGVSQSPRYKVAKRGQDVALRCDPISGHVSLFWYQQALGQGPEFLTYFQNEAQLDKSGLPSDRFFAERPEGSVSTLKIQRTQQEDSAVYLCASSHSHEQYFGPGTRLTVT.

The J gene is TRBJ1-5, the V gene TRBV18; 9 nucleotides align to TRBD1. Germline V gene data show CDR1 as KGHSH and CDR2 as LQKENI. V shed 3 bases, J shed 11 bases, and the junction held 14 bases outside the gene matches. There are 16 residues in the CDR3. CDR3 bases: TGTGCCAGCTCACCTACCGGGACAGGGAATGACGTGGCCCAGCATTTT. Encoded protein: CASSPTGTGNDVAQHF.

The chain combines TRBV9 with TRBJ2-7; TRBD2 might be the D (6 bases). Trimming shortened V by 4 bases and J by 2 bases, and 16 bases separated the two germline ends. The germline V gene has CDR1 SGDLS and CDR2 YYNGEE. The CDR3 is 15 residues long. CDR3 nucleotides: TGTGCCAGCAGCCCGTATAGCGGAGGGGCCTACGAGCAGTACTTC. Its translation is CASSPYSGGAYEQYF. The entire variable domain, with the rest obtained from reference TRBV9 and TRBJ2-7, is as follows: DSGVTQTPKHLITATGQRVTLRCSPRSGDLSVYWYQQSLDQGLQFLIQYYNGEERAKGNILERFSAQQFPDLHSELNLSSLELGDSALYFCASSPYSGGAYEQYFGPGTRLTVT.

In nucleotides, the CDR3 is TGTGCCAGCTCGACAGGGAAAGACACTGAAGCTTTCTTT. Translation gives CASSTGKDTEAFF. The V call is TRBV18, the J call TRBJ1-1; 7 bases match TRBD1. The CDR3 consists of 13 residues. The V and J ends lost 6 bases and 3 bases, in that order; junction bases with no gene match: 4. The germline V gene has CDR1 KGHSH and CDR2 LQKENI.

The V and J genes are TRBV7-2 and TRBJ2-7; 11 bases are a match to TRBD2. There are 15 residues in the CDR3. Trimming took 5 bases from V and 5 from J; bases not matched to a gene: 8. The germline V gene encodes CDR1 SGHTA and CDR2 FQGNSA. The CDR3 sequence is CASSRTSGSHNEQYF. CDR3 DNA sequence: TGTGCCAGCAGCCGAACTAGCGGGAGTCATAACGAGCAGTACTTC.